This T cell receptor beta chain was identified during a study of blood T cell repertoires in COVID-19. Study-wide context: Acute-phase and convalescent COVID-19 samples originated in the United States, Italy and Spain.

How the authors handled the data: Amplified reference gene primers provided the basis for estimating nucleated cell counts. TCRdb keeps only in-frame clones here, not all; method: immunoSEQ multiplex PCR. V, J and clone size are taken as reported in that table, and D and trimming were inferred from the DNA itself. The sample lists more than 200,000 clones, around four fifths occurring once. Per the germline V gene, CDR1 is LNHDA and CDR2 is SQIVND (reference sequence). This CDR3 is built from 17 residues. V trimming: 1 base; J trimming: 7 bases; junction bases outside the gene matches: 12. V and J are TRBV19 and TRBJ2-1, with 8 bases identical to TRBD2. This TCR was sampled from a man in his forties with acute or convalescent COVID-19. The specimen was peripheral blood. CDR3 coding DNA: TGTGCCAGTAGTATAGGGTCGAGCGGGAGTATGAGGAATGAGCAGTTCTTC. As protein: CASSIGSSGSMRNEQFF.